This is a list of T cell receptor beta chains from one sample in a study of cytomegalovirus exposure and HLA in healthy donors. Produced via immunoSEQ multiplex PCR; TCRdb's table is partial and in-frame only. The table lists under 200,000 clones, roughly 77% of them singletons. Sequenced input: PBMCs. The source of these receptors is a woman aged 40 to 55 in good health and CMV-seropositive. Both conserved end residues are part of each CDR3. The D gene is left open where the match is weak. Only part of the rows carry a size: once, few, many, or a class if the clone is expanded.

13	NA	NA	TRBJ1-2	TRBV7-3	CASSLIGGYGYTF	TGTGCCAGCAGCTTAATCGGGGGCTATGGCTACACCTTC
13	NA	NA	TRBJ1-1	TRBV5-5	CASSLLRGTEAFF	TGTGCCAGCAGCCTCCTCCGGGGCACTGAAGCTTTCTTT
13	NA	few	TRBJ1-1	TRBV6-1	CASSYHSGAEAFF	TGTGCCAGCAGCTACCACTCCGGGGCTGAAGCTTTCTTT
15	TRBD2	NA	TRBJ2-1	TRBV6-4	CASSVILAGADEQFF	TGTGCCAGCAGTGTGATCCTAGCGGGAGCCGATGAGCAGTTCTTC
15	TRBD1	NA	TRBJ1-5	TRBV6-5	CASSRTGGAGQPQHF	TGTGCCAGCAGTCGGACAGGGGGCGCGGGTCAGCCCCAGCATTTT
16	TRBD1	NA	TRBJ2-3	TRBV13	CASSLLRTGYTDTQYF	TGTGCCAGCAGCTTATTAAGGACAGGGTACACAGATACGCAGTATTTT
17	TRBD2	NA	TRBJ2-3	TRBV7-9	CASSPGLAGERTDTQYF	TGTGCCAGCAGCCCCGGACTAGCGGGAGAACGTACAGATACGCAGTATTTT
16	TRBD2	NA	TRBJ2-1	TRBV10-3	CAISGTSGSSYNEQFF	TGTGCCATCAGTGGGACTAGCGGTAGCTCCTACAATGAGCAGTTCTTC
15	TRBD2	once	TRBJ2-7	TRBV18	CASSPPSGSSYEQYF	TGTGCCAGCTCACCACCGAGCGGGAGTTCCTACGAGCAGTACTTC
14	NA	few	TRBJ2-5	TRBV7-2	CASSFMPAAETQYF	TGTGCCAGCAGCTTTATGCCCGCCGCGGAGACCCAGTACTTC
16	TRBD2	NA	TRBJ2-1	TRBV9	CASSVESGGGYNEQFF	TGTGCCAGCAGCGTAGAGTCGGGAGGGGGGTACAATGAGCAGTTCTTC
14	NA	NA	TRBJ2-3	TRBV29-1	CSVGGGYYTDTQYF	TGCAGCGTTGGAGGCGGGTATTACACAGATACGCAGTATTTT
15	TRBD2	few	TRBJ2-3	TRBV6-6	CASSHGLAGVHTQYF	TGTGCCAGCAGCCACGGACTAGCGGGAGTACATACGCAGTATTTT
16	TRBD1	NA	TRBJ2-1	TRBV5-6	CASSLSSGGSYNEQFF	TGTGCCAGCAGCTTGTCTTCAGGGGGATCCTACAATGAGCAGTTCTTC
13	TRBD1	NA	TRBJ1-2	TRBV15	CATSRDYYGTGIF	TGTGCCACCAGCAGAGATTATTATGGGACAGGAATCTTC
15	TRBD1	NA	TRBJ2-7	TRBV27	CASSLSGGYLREQYF	TGTGCCAGCAGTTTATCAGGGGGCTATCTTCGCGAGCAGTACTTC
14	TRBD2	NA	TRBJ2-7	TRBV28	CASSRPGLADEQYF	TGTGCCAGCAGCCGGCCGGGACTAGCGGACGAGCAGTACTTC
15	NA	NA	TRBJ1-1	TRBV28	CASTNWGGTNTEAFF	TGTGCCAGCACCAACTGGGGGGGCACGAACACTGAAGCTTTCTTT
15	NA	NA	TRBJ2-1	TRBV7-2	CASSSDKGGFNEQFF	TGTGCCAGCAGCTCTGACAAGGGCGGGTTCAATGAGCAGTTCTTC
17	NA	NA	TRBJ2-5	TRBV28	CASSLSGQPNLQETQYF	TGTGCCAGCAGTTTATCTGGACAGCCGAACCTCCAAGAGACCCAGTACTTC
15	NA	NA	TRBJ2-1	TRBV9	CASSVVGGEENEQFF	TGTGCCAGCAGCGTAGTAGGGGGTGAGGAAAATGAGCAGTTCTTC
15	TRBD1	few	TRBJ1-2	TRBV7-8	CASSFRPQGADGYTF	TGTGCCAGCAGCTTCAGACCTCAGGGGGCGGATGGCTACACCTTC
13	NA	NA	TRBJ1-1	TRBV5-1	CASSLDRNTEAFF	TGCGCCAGCAGCTTAGACAGGAACACTGAAGCTTTCTTT
15	TRBD2	once	TRBJ2-7	TRBV28	CASRPSSGTFYEQYF	TGTGCCAGCAGACCCTCTAGCGGGACCTTCTACGAGCAGTACTTC
20	TRBD2	NA	TRBJ2-1	TRBV5-5	CASSLRAGLAGDSPYNEQFF	TGTGCCAGCAGCTTGAGGGCTGGGCTAGCGGGAGACTCGCCCTACAATGAGCAGTTCTTC
15	TRBD1	NA	TRBJ1-4	TRBV7-2	CASSTSGGTNEKLFF	TGTGCCAGCAGCACGTCAGGGGGCACTAATGAAAAACTGTTTTTT
13	TRBD2	NA	TRBJ2-7	TRBV7-2	CASSFKREGEQYF	TGTGCCAGCAGCTTCAAGCGGGAGGGCGAGCAGTACTTC